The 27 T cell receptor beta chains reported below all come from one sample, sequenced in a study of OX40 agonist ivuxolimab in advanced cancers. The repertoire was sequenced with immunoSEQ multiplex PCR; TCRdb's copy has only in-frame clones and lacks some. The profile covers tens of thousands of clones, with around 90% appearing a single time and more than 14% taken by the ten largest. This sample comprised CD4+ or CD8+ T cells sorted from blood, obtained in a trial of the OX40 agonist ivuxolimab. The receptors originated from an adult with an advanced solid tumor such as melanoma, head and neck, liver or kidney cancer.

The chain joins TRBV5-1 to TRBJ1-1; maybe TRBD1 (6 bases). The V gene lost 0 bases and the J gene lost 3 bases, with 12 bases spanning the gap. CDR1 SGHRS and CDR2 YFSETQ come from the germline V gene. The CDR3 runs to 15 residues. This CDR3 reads CASSLGIGGDTEAFF. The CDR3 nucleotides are TGCGCCAGCAGCTTGGGAATAGGGGGGGACACTGAAGCTTTCTTT.

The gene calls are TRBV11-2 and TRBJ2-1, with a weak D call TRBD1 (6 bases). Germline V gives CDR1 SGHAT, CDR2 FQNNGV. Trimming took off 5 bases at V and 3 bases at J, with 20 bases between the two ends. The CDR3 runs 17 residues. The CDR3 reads CASSPIFTQGYYNEQFF. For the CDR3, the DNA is TGTGCCAGCAGCCCGATTTTTACGCAGGGGTACTACAATGAGCAGTTCTTC.

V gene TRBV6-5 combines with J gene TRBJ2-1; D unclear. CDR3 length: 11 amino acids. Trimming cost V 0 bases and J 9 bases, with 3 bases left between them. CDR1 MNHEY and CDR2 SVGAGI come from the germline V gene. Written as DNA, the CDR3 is TGTGCCAGCAGTTACTCGACTGAGCAGTTCTTC. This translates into CASSYSTEQFF.

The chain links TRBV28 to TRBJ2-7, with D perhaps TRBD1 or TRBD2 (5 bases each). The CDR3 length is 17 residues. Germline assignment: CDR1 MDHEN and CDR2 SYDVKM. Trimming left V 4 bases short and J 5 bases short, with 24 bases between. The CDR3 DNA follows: TGTGCCAGCAGTTACGCCCGGGTCTCAGCTCTGGGGGACGAGCAGTACTTC. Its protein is CASSYARVSALGDEQYF.

The CDR3 bases are TGTGCCAGCAGTTTTCACAGGACGCCCGACTATGGCTACACCTTC. Translated, it gives CASSFHRTPDYGYTF. V and J are TRBV28 and TRBJ1-2; D is possibly TRBD1 (5 bases). V was shortened by 3 bases and J by 3 bases, with 14 bases between the two germline ends. This CDR3 has 15 residues. Germline V gene data show CDR1 as MDHEN and CDR2 as SYDVKM.

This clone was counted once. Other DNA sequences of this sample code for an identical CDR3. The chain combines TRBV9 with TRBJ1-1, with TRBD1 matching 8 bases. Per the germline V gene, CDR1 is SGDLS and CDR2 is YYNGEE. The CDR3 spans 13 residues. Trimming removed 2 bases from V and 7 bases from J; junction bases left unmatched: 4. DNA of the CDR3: TGTGCCAGCAGCGTCGGACAGGGTATTGAAGCTTTCTTT. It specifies CASSVGQGIEAFF.

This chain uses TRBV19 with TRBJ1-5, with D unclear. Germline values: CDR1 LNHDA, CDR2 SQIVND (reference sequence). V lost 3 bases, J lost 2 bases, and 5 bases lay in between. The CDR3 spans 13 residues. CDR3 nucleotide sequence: TGTGCCAGTAGTATCTTGGGCAATCAGCCCCAGCATTTT. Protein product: CASSILGNQPQHF.

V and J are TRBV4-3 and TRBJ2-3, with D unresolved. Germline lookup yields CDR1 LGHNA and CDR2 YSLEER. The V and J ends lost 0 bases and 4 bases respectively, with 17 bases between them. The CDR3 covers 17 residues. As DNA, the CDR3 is TGCGCCAGCAGCCAAGAGGGAACTGGTGATGTGGCAGATACGCAGTATTTT. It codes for CASSQEGTGDVADTQYF.

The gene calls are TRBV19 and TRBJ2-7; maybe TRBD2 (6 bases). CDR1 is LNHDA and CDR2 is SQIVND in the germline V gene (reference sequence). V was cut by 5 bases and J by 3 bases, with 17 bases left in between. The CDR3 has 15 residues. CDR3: CASSGEASDDYEQYF. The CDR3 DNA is TGTGCCAGTAGTGGGGAGGCTAGCGATGACTACGAGCAGTACTTC.

This CDR3 reads CASSFADEQFF. In DNA, the CDR3 is TGCGCCAGCAGCTTTGCGGACGAGCAGTTCTTC. V usage is TRBV5-1 and J usage is TRBJ2-1; no clear D gene. Germline V lookup: CDR1 SGHRS, CDR2 YFSETQ. The ends were cut back, 2 bases at V and 10 bases at J, with 7 bases in the middle. The length of the CDR3 is 11 residues.

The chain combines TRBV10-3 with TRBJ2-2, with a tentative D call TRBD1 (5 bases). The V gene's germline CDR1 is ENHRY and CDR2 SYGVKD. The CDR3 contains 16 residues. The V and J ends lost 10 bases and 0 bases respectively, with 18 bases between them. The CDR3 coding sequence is TGTGCCACCTCCCCCCTGACAGAGTCGAACACCGGGGAGCTGTTTTTT. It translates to CATSPLTESNTGELFF.

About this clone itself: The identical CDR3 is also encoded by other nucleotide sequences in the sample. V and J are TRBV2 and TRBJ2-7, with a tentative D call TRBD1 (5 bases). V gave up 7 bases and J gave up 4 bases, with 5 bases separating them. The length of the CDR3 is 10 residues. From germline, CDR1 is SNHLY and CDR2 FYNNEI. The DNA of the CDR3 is TGTGCCAGCACAGGGTACGAGCAGTACTTC. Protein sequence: CASTGYEQYF.

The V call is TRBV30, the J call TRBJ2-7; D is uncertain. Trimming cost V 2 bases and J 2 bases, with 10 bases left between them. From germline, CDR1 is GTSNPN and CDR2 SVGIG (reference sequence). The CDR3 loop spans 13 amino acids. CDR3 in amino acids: CAWSFPDPYEQYF. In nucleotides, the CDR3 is TGTGCCTGGAGTTTTCCGGACCCCTACGAGCAGTACTTC.

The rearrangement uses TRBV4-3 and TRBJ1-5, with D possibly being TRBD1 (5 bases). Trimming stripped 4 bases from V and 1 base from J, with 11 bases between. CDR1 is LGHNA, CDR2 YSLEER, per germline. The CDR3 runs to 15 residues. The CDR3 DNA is TGCGCCAGCAGCCTAGGGGCTTGGAGCAATCAGCCCCAGCATTTT. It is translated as CASSLGAWSNQPQHF.

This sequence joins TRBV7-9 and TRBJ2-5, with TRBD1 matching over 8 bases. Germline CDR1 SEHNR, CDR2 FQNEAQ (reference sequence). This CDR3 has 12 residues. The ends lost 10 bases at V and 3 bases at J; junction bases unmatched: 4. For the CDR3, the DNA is TGTGCCACAGACAGGGGTGAAGAGACCCAGTACTTC. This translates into CATDRGEETQYF.

DNA for the CDR3: TGTGCCAGCTCAACGTCGACAGGGTTAGATACGCAGTATTTT. It translates to CASSTSTGLDTQYF. The chain employs TRBV18 and TRBJ2-3; 7 nucleotides line up with TRBD1. The V gene's germline CDR1 is KGHSH and CDR2 LQKENI. The CDR3 is 14 residues long. The J segment lost 5 bases and the V segment lost 5 bases, leaving 7 bases of the junction unmatched.

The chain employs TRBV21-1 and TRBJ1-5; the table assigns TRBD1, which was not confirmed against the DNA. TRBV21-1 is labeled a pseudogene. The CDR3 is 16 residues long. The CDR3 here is CASSKLTGQGVQPQHF. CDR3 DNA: TGTGCCAGCAGCAAATTAACGGGACAGGGTGTTCAGCCCCAGCATTTT.

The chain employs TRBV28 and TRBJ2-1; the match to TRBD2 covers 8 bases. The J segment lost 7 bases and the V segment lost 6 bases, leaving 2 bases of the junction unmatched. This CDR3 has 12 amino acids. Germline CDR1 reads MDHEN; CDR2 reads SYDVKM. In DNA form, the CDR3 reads TGTGCCAGCAGCCGGGGGGGAAATGAGCAGTTCTTC. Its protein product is CASSRGGNEQFF.

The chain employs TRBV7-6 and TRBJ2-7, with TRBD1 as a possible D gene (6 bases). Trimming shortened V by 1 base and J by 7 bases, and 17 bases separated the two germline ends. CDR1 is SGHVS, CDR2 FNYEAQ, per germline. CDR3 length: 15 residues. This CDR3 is CASSLDPRGSGEQYF. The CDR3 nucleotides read TGTGCCAGCAGCTTAGATCCAAGGGGGTCGGGTGAGCAGTACTTC.

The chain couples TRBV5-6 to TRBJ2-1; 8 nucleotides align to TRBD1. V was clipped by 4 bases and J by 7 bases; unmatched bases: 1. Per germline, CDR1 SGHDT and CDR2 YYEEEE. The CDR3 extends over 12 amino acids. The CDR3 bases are TGTGCCAGCAGCGGGGACAGGAATGAGCAGTTCTTC. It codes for CASSGDRNEQFF.

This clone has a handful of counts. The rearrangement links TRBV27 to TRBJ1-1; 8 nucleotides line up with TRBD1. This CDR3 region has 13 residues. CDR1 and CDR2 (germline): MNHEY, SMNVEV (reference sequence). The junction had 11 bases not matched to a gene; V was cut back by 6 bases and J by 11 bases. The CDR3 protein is CASRFSGTGLAFF. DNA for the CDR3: TGTGCCAGCAGGTTCTCCGGGACAGGCCTGGCTTTCTTT.

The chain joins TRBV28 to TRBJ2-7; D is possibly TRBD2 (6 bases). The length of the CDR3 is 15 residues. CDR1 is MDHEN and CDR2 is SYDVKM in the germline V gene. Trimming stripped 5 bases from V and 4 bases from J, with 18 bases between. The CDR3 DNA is TGTGCCAGCAGTGCGGTCGCGGGGAAAGAATACGAGCAGTACTTC. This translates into CASSAVAGKEYEQYF.

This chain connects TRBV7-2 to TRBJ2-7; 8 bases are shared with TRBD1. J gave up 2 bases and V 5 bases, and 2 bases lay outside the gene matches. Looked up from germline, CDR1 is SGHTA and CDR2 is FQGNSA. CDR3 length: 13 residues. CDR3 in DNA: TGTGCCAGCAGCGTGACAGGGGCCTACGAGCAGTACTTC. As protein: CASSVTGAYEQYF.

The CDR3 protein is CASSSPLAGGITSTDTQYF. The CDR3 DNA follows: TGTGCCAGCAGTTCCCCCCTAGCGGGAGGGATTACTAGCACAGATACGCAGTATTTT. This rearrangement joins TRBV28 to TRBJ2-3; 12 nucleotides match TRBD2. CDR3 length: 19 amino acids. Germline trimming cut 4 bases from V and 0 bases from J; bases unmatched to any gene: 11. Germline loops: CDR1 MDHEN, CDR2 SYDVKM.

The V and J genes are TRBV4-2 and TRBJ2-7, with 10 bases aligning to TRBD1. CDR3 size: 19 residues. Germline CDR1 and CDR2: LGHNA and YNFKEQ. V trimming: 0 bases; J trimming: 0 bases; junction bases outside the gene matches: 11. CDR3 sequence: CASSQDSYRGDRGSYEQYF. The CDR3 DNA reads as TGTGCCAGCAGCCAAGATAGCTACCGCGGGGACAGGGGCTCCTACGAGCAGTACTTC.

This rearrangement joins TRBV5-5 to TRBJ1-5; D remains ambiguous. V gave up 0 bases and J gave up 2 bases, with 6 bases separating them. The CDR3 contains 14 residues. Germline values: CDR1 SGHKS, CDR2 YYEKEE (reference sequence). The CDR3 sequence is CASSLGPGNQPQHF. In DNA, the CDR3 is TGTGCCAGCAGCTTGGGACCTGGCAATCAGCCCCAGCATTTT.

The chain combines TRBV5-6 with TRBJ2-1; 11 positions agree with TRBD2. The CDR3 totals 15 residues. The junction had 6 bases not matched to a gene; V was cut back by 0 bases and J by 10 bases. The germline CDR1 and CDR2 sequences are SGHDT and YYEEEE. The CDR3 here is CASSLELAGAQEQFF. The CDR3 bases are TGTGCCAGCAGCTTGGAACTAGCGGGAGCTCAAGAGCAGTTCTTC.